This is a list of T cell receptor beta chains from one sample in a study of cytomegalovirus exposure and HLA in healthy donors. Some clones are missing from TCRdb's copy, which holds only in-frame ones; the method was immunoSEQ multiplex PCR. In the table there are roughly 180,000 clones, roughly 80% of which are singletons. The sample consisted of PBMCs. All receptors come from a boy younger than 18 in good health and CMV-seronegative. Each CDR3 is given with its conserved first and last residue. D genes are given only for firm matches. Clone size is stated in some rows and not others, as once, few, many or a class when expanded.

size: once
V: TRBV14
J: TRBJ2-7
D: -
DNA: TGTGCCAGCAGCCAGCCGGGACTCCGAGGCGAGCAGTACTTC
CDR3: CASSQPGLRGEQYF

size: few
V: TRBV10-2
J: TRBJ2-5
D: -
DNA: TGCGCCAGCACCCGAGGGGGGGTCCAAGAGACCCAGTACTTC
CDR3: CASTRGGVQETQYF

size: -
V: TRBV18
J: TRBJ1-1
D: -
DNA: TGTGCCAGCTCGCAAGGGGACACTGAAGCTTTCTTT
CDR3: CASSQGDTEAFF

size: -
V: TRBV13
J: TRBJ2-5
D: TRBD2
DNA: TGTGCCAGCAGCTTAGGCCGGAGACTAGCGGGAGGCTTCGGTAGGGAGACCCAGTACTTC
CDR3: CASSLGRRLAGGFGRETQYF

size: -
V: TRBV9
J: TRBJ2-3
D: -
DNA: TGTGCCAGCAGCGTAGTAGCCCGGGCAGATACGCAGTATTTT
CDR3: CASSVVARADTQYF

size: -
V: TRBV7-2
J: TRBJ2-2
D: -
DNA: TGTGCCAGCAGCTCGACAGGAGTCACCGGGGAGCTGTTTTTT
CDR3: CASSSTGVTGELFF

size: -
V: TRBV7-9
J: TRBJ2-7
D: -
DNA: TGTGCCAGCAGACAGGCCGTTTCCGAGCAGTACTTC
CDR3: CASRQAVSEQYF

size: -
V: TRBV6-1
J: TRBJ1-6
D: TRBD1
DNA: TGTGCCAGCAGAGCCCCCGGACAGGGCGGTTCACCCCTCCACTTT
CDR3: CASRAPGQGGSPLHF

size: -
V: TRBV20-1
J: TRBJ1-1
D: -
DNA: TGCAGTGCTAGAGGAAGCGCTGAAGCTTTCTTT
CDR3: CSARGSAEAFF

size: once
V: TRBV4-3
J: TRBJ2-5
D: TRBD2
DNA: TGCGCCAGCAGCCAAGAGGGGCGGGGGTGGGAGACCCAGTACTTC
CDR3: CASSQEGRGWETQYF

size: -
V: TRBV28
J: TRBJ2-5
D: TRBD2
DNA: TGTGCCAGCAGTTTATTAATCGGGGCGGGAGCTCAAGAGACCCAGTACTTC
CDR3: CASSLLIGAGAQETQYF

size: -
V: TRBV18
J: TRBJ1-1
D: TRBD1
DNA: TGTGCCAGCTCACGTACAGGGGGAACTGAAGCTTTCTTT
CDR3: CASSRTGGTEAFF

size: -
V: TRBV5-4
J: TRBJ1-2
D: -
DNA: TGTGCCAGCAGCTCTCGACTTGATTCCGATGGCTACACCTTC
CDR3: CASSSRLDSDGYTF

size: -
V: TRBV27
J: TRBJ1-2
D: -
DNA: TGTGCCAGCAGTTTATCGCCAGGGTACTATGGCTACACCTTC
CDR3: CASSLSPGYYGYTF

size: -
V: TRBV9
J: TRBJ2-1
D: TRBD2
DNA: TGTGCCAGCAGCGTAGGGGGTCTAGCGGGGAACAATGAGCAGTTCTTC
CDR3: CASSVGGLAGNNEQFF

size: -
V: TRBV6-6
J: TRBJ2-3
D: TRBD2
DNA: TGTGCCAGCACGGGCCGGGGGGACGTAGCCACGCAGTATTTT
CDR3: CASTGRGDVATQYF

size: -
V: TRBV27
J: TRBJ2-1
D: TRBD2
DNA: TGTGCCAGTACGACTAGCGGGAACAATGAGCAGTTCTTC
CDR3: CASTTSGNNEQFF

size: -
V: TRBV29-1
J: TRBJ1-1
D: -
DNA: TGCAGCGTTCGGACCGGGACAACGAACACTGAAGCTTTCTTT
CDR3: CSVRTGTTNTEAFF

size: -
V: TRBV5-1
J: TRBJ2-7
D: TRBD1
DNA: TGCGCCAGCAGCACCTGGACAGGGCGCGAGCAGTACTTC
CDR3: CASSTWTGREQYF

size: -
V: TRBV10-3
J: TRBJ2-7
D: TRBD2
DNA: TGTGCCATCAGTCCTAGCGGGGGATCCTACGAGCAGTACTTC
CDR3: CAISPSGGSYEQYF

size: -
V: TRBV11-2
J: TRBJ1-1
D: -
DNA: TGTGCCAGCAGCTTAGCCCAGGGTGTCACTGAAGCTTTCTTT
CDR3: CASSLAQGVTEAFF

size: -
V: TRBV10-3
J: TRBJ1-5
D: -
DNA: TGTGCCATCAGTGATAATAGCAATCAGCCCCAGCATTTT
CDR3: CAISDNSNQPQHF

size: -
V: TRBV9
J: TRBJ1-6
D: TRBD1
DNA: TGTGCCAGCAGCGTAGACGACAGGGGGGGTTCACCCCTCCACTTT
CDR3: CASSVDDRGGSPLHF

size: -
V: TRBV2
J: TRBJ1-2
D: -
DNA: TGTGCCAGCGGCCTCAAAACTAACTATGGCTACACCTTC
CDR3: CASGLKTNYGYTF

size: -
V: TRBV7-6
J: TRBJ2-7
D: -
DNA: TGTGCCAGCAGCGTGGACTCCCACGAGCAGTACTTC
CDR3: CASSVDSHEQYF

size: -
V: TRBV4-2
J: TRBJ2-3
D: TRBD2
DNA: TGTGCCAGCAGCCAAGACTTGGCTGCGGGAGGGCCGACAGATACGCAGTATTTT
CDR3: CASSQDLAAGGPTDTQYF

size: -
V: TRBV5-8
J: TRBJ2-6
D: -
DNA: TGTGCCAGCAGCTATACTCAGGGGAACTTTGGGGCCAACGTCCTGACTTTC
CDR3: CASSYTQGNFGANVLTF

size: -
V: TRBV5-4
J: TRBJ2-5
D: TRBD1
DNA: TGTGCCAGCAGCTCAGGACAGGGAAGCGAGACCCAGTACTTC
CDR3: CASSSGQGSETQYF

size: few
V: TRBV4-3
J: TRBJ1-5
D: -
DNA: TGCGCCAGCAGCCAAGAACTAGGAAGCAATCAGCCCCAGCATTTT
CDR3: CASSQELGSNQPQHF

size: once
V: TRBV28
J: TRBJ2-5
D: TRBD1
DNA: TGTGCCAGCAGCCCCGGGACAGGGAGGGCAAAAGAGACCCAGTACTTC
CDR3: CASSPGTGRAKETQYF

size: -
V: TRBV2
J: TRBJ1-2
D: TRBD1
DNA: TGTGCCAGCACCGGGACAGTGAAGAACTATGGCTACACCTTC
CDR3: CASTGTVKNYGYTF

size: once
V: TRBV11-3
J: TRBJ2-7
D: -
DNA: TGTGCCAGCAGCCCCGGAGGGAGTTCCTACGAGCAGTACTTC
CDR3: CASSPGGSSYEQYF